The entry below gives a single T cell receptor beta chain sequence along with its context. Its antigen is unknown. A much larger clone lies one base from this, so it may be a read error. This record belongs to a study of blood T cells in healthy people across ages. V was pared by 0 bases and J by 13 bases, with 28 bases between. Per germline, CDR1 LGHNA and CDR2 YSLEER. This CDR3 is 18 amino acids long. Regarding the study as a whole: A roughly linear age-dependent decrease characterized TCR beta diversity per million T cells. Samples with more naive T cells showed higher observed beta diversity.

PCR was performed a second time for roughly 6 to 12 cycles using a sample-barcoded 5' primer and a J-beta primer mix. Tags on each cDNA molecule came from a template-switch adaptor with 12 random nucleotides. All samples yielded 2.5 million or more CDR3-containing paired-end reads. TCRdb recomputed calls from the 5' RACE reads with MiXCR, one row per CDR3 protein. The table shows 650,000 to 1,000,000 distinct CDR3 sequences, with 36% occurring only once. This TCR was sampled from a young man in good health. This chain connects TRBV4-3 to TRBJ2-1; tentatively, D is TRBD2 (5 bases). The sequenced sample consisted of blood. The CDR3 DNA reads TGCGCCAGCAGCCAAGATGGCCCCAGCGGCTTAGGCGGTGAGACCCAGTTCTTC. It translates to CASSQDGPSGLGGETQFF.